Listed below are T cell receptor beta chains from one sample, sequenced in a study of shared clonotypes between healthy human individuals. Sequencing was performed with immunoSEQ multiplex PCR; in TCRdb, only in-frame clones are kept and a portion is missing. This sample yields about 2.4 million clones, of which 93% are seen a single time; 0.36% belongs to the top ten. The material sequenced was naive CD4+ T cells from PBMCs. The receptors were gathered from a man in his late teens or twenties in good health. Some clones in this sample may be carry-over from other donors' samples. CDR3s include the opening cysteine and the closing phenylalanine or tryptophan. D genes are given only for firm matches. Rows may omit the clone size; those that give it use once, few, many or a size class.

clone_size | cdr3_length | d_call | j_call | v_call | cdr3_nt | cdr3_aa
. | 16 | TRBD1 | TRBJ2-2 | TRBV10-3 | TGTGCCATCAGTGGGGGACAGGGCCGGAACACCGGGGAGCTGTTTTTT | CAISGGQGRNTGELFF
. | 11 | . | TRBJ2-2 | TRBV28 | TGTGCCAGCAGTTTGTACGGGGAGCTGTTTTTT | CASSLYGELFF
. | 18 | TRBD1 | TRBJ2-2 | TRBV11-2 | TGTGCCAGCAGCCCCACGGTGTTGGGACAGCCATCGTCCGGGGAGCTGTTTTTT | CASSPTVLGQPSSGELFF
. | 15 | . | TRBJ1-4 | TRBV28 | TGTGCCAGCAGTTTAATCCGGGGGGCTAATGAAAAACTGTTTTTT | CASSLIRGANEKLFF
. | 16 | . | TRBJ2-1 | TRBV7-8 | TGTGCCAGCAGCTTACCGGGACGGAGATCCTACAATGAGCAGTTCTTC | CASSLPGRRSYNEQFF
. | 14 | TRBD1 | TRBJ1-4 | TRBV6-1 | TGTGCCAGAAAATCCGGGACAGGGTGGGAAAAACTGTTTTTT | CARKSGTGWEKLFF
. | 16 | TRBD2 | TRBJ2-1 | TRBV5-1 | TGCGCCAGCAGCCCGGGGACTAGCGTGACCTACAATGAGCAGTTCTTC | CASSPGTSVTYNEQFF
once | 15 | TRBD2 | TRBJ2-5 | TRBV7-8 | TGTGCCAGCAGCTTCGGGACTAGCGGCCAAGAGACCCAGTACTTC | CASSFGTSGQETQYF
. | 14 | . | TRBJ2-7 | TRBV5-1 | TGCGCCAGCAGTTGGGGGCTAAGCTCCTACGAGCAGTACTTC | CASSWGLSSYEQYF
. | 12 | . | TRBJ2-3 | TRBV15 | TGTGCCACCAGCAGAGATGGGAATACGCAGTATTTT | CATSRDGNTQYF
. | 15 | TRBD2 | TRBJ2-7 | TRBV9 | TGTGCCAGCAGCGTCAATGGCCGGGAGGGTTACGAGCAGTACTTC | CASSVNGREGYEQYF
. | 14 | . | TRBJ2-3 | TRBV6-6 | TGTGCCAGCATTACAGGGGAGGGGACAGATACGCAGTATTTT | CASITGEGTDTQYF
. | 14 | . | TRBJ2-2 | TRBV14 | TGTGCCAGCAGCCAATTGAAGAACACCGGGGAGCTGTTTTTT | CASSQLKNTGELFF
. | 15 | TRBD2 | TRBJ2-7 | TRBV28 | TGTGCCAGCAGTTCGCAACTAGCGGGAGGGCGCGAGCAGTACTTC | CASSSQLAGGREQYF
few | 13 | . | TRBJ1-1 | TRBV2 | TGTGCCAGCCCTGGAGGATCGGACACTGAAGCTTTCTTT | CASPGGSDTEAFF
. | 16 | . | TRBJ2-1 | TRBV5-5 | TGTGCCAGCAGCTTGGGGGCTCCGAACGCCCACAATGAGCAGTTCTTC | CASSLGAPNAHNEQFF
. | 16 | . | TRBJ1-5 | TRBV27 | TGTGCCAGCAGCTTATACAGGGTTGGGCCGAATCAGCCCCAGCATTTT | CASSLYRVGPNQPQHF
once | 14 | . | TRBJ2-2 | TRBV5-1 | TGCGCCACCTCTCCGAGCAGACCCACCGGGGAGCTGTTTTTT | CATSPSRPTGELFF
. | 16 | . | TRBJ1-5 | TRBV21-1 | TGTGCCAGCAGCAAAGCCCCGTGTGGAGGCAATCAGCCCCAGCATTTT | CASSKAPCGGNQPQHF
. | 14 | TRBD1 | TRBJ2-5 | TRBV11-2 | TGTGCCAGCAGCGTCGACAGGGGGCAAGAGACCCAGTACTTC | CASSVDRGQETQYF
once | 13 | . | TRBJ2-5 | TRBV6-5 | TGTGCCAGCATCCGGAATCTGGGGGGGACCCAGTACTTC | CASIRNLGGTQYF
. | 15 | . | TRBJ2-5 | TRBV5-1 | TGCGCCAGCAGCTTCGTGGAGGCCCGAGGAGGCGCCCAGTACTTC | CASSFVEARGGAQYF
. | 13 | . | TRBJ1-2 | TRBV27 | TGTGCCAGCAGAAGGGACGGCAACTATGGCTACACCTTC | CASRRDGNYGYTF
once | 14 | . | TRBJ2-5 | TRBV4-2 | TGTGCCAGCAGCCAAGAAGGGCTGGGGGAGACCCAGTACTTC | CASSQEGLGETQYF
. | 15 | TRBD2 | TRBJ2-7 | TRBV4-2 | TGTGCCAGCAGCCCTCGACTAGCGGGAGGCTACGAGCAGTACTTC | CASSPRLAGGYEQYF
. | 12 | . | TRBJ2-5 | TRBV2 | TGTGCCGGGGAGTCGGCGCGGGAGACCCAGTACTTC | CAGESARETQYF
. | 13 | TRBD2 | TRBJ2-1 | TRBV10-2 | TGCGCCAGCCTAGCGGGAGGCTACAATGAGCAGTTCTTC | CASLAGGYNEQFF
. | 11 | . | TRBJ2-3 | TRBV20-1 | TGCAGTGCAGCAGGTACAGATACGCAGTATTTT | CSAAGTDTQYF
. | 14 | . | TRBJ2-7 | TRBV5-5 | TGTGCCAGCAGCTTGGGGACTGCCTCCTACGAGCAGTACTTC | CASSLGTASYEQYF
. | 15 | . | TRBJ2-5 | TRBV4-1 | TGCGCCAGCAGCTTAATTGGTCTCCAGGGTGAGACCCAGTACTTC | CASSLIGLQGETQYF
. | 15 | TRBD1 | TRBJ2-5 | TRBV28 | TGTGCCAGCAGCCAGGACAGGGGATCCGCGGAGACCCAGTACTTC | CASSQDRGSAETQYF